The 12 T cell receptor beta chains below come from one sample, sequenced in a study of T cells after yellow fever vaccination. TCRdb ran MiXCR on the 5' RACE reads and lists one entry per CDR3 protein. This table has approximately 550,000 distinct CDR3 sequences, less than 20% appearing once. The specimen comprised PBMCs, sampled 15 days after the yellow fever booster vaccination. The source of these receptors is a man aged 30 to 39 who received the YFV17D yellow fever vaccine.

This clonotype came up a few times. J is TRBJ2-1 and V is TRBV15; a possible D gene is TRBD1 (6 bases). The V and J ends lost 3 bases and 7 bases respectively, with 19 bases between them. Germline CDR1 LNHNV, CDR2 YYDKDF (reference sequence). The CDR3 runs to 16 residues. Here the CDR3 DNA reads TGTGCCACCAGCAGTTGGGCCGAGGGGGTTTCGAATGAGCAGTTCTTC. This encodes CATSSWAEGVSNEQFF.

This chain connects TRBV18 to TRBJ2-7; D assignment may be TRBD1 or TRBD2 (5 bases each). The CDR3 has 15 residues. Germline V gives CDR1 KGHSH, CDR2 LQKENI. V was trimmed by 3 bases and J by 6 bases, leaving 18 bases between them. The CDR3 region is CASSPDVGVLSEQYF. The CDR3 nucleotides are TGTGCCAGCTCACCCGATGTGGGGGTGCTTTCCGAGCAGTACTTC.

This clonotype turned up a few times. The chain couples TRBV6-1 to TRBJ2-2, with D uncertain. Germline loops: CDR1 MNHNS, CDR2 SASEGT. V gave up 6 bases and J gave up 2 bases, with 10 bases separating them. This CDR3 is 14 amino acids long. CDR3 protein: CASRRPLNTGELFF. In nucleotides, the CDR3 is TGTGCCAGCAGAAGGCCTCTTAACACCGGGGAGCTGTTTTTT.

This clonotype was counted a few times. The chain couples TRBV7-9 to TRBJ1-3; the D is unclear. Germline CDR1 and CDR2: SEHNR and FQNEAQ (reference sequence). The length of the CDR3 is 14 residues. With 3 bases removed from V and 8 bases from J, the gap between germline ends came to 14 bases. CDR3 region: CASSLRRNFDTIYF. The DNA for the CDR3 is TGTGCCAGCAGCTTGAGACGGAATTTCGACACCATATATTTT.

This rearrangement joins TRBV4-3 to TRBJ2-3; 9 positions agree with TRBD2. The V segment lost 4 bases and the J segment 8 bases; nucleotides outside the gene matches: 10. Per germline, CDR1 LGHNA and CDR2 YSLEER. The CDR3 loop spans 15 amino acids. The CDR3: CASSLEGGRDGTQYF. Here the CDR3 DNA reads TGCGCCAGCAGCCTTGAGGGCGGGAGGGACGGTACGCAGTATTTT.

For the CDR3, the DNA is TGCAGTGCCCGAACGGGTAGCGGGGCCTCCCAAGAGACCCAGTACTTC. The encoded protein is CSARTGSGASQETQYF. The genes are TRBV20-1 and TRBJ2-5; 8 bases line up with TRBD2. The germline V gene has CDR1 DFQATT and CDR2 SNEGSKA (reference sequence). The CDR3 sequence is 16 residues long. Losses at the gene ends were 6 bases for V and 1 base for J; bases not matched to a gene: 13.

A note on this clonotype: Here the CDR3 omits its conserved ending phenylalanine or tryptophan, so a read error is the likely source. This chain connects TRBV19 to TRBJ1-1; D remains ambiguous. Germline-derived CDR1 and CDR2 are LNHDA and SQIVND (reference sequence). V lost 6 bases and J lost 8, with 10 bases in between. The CDR3 loop spans 11 amino acids. The CDR3 sequence: CASRTGVEAFL. The DNA of the CDR3 is TGTGCCAGTAGGACCGGGGTAGAAGCTTTCCTT.

This clonotype was counted many times. This chain connects TRBV11-2 to TRBJ2-1; unclear D gene. The ends were cut back, 5 bases at V and 6 bases at J, with 14 bases in the middle. Germline assignment: CDR1 SGHAT and CDR2 FQNNGV. CDR3 length: 14 amino acids. The CDR3 coding sequence is TGTGCCAGCAGCCCGTGGGGTGCCCTCAATGAGCAGTTCTTC. Translation gives CASSPWGALNEQFF.

In its sample, this clonotype was seen a few times. The rearrangement joins TRBV7-9 to TRBJ2-1, with 9 positions matching TRBD2. This CDR3 is 14 amino acids long. The ends lost 11 bases at V and 5 bases at J; junction bases unmatched: 10. Germline CDR1 SEHNR, CDR2 FQNEAQ (reference sequence). CDR3 protein: CAGGGAVEHNEQFF. Here the CDR3 DNA reads TGTGCCGGCGGGGGGGCAGTAGAACACAATGAGCAGTTCTTC.

The chain uses TRBV29-1 and TRBJ1-1; D is unresolved. CDR1 SQVTM and CDR2 ANQGSEA come from the germline V gene. V was clipped by 5 bases and J by 0 bases, with 16 bases between them. This CDR3 comprises 15 residues. CDR3 residues: CSVNRDLLMNTEAFF. For the CDR3, the DNA is TGCAGCGTTAACCGGGATCTACTAATGAACACTGAAGCTTTCTTT. The full variable domain, in which reference TRBV29-1 and TRBJ1-1 provide the parts outside the CDR3, is SAVISQKPSRDICQRGTSLTIQCQVDSQVTMMFWYRQQPGQSLTLIATANQGSEATYESGFVIDKFPISRPNLTFSTLTVSNMSPEDSSIYLCSVNRDLLMNTEAFFGQGTRLTVV.

The V and J genes are TRBV29-1 and TRBJ2-2; possibly TRBD1 for D (6 bases). Trimming removed 5 bases from V and 1 base from J, with 8 bases in between. Germline CDR1 is SQVTM and CDR2 is ANQGSEA. The CDR3 is made up of 13 amino acids. The CDR3 region is CSVLDRNTGELFF. The CDR3 coding sequence is TGCAGCGTTCTGGACAGGAACACCGGGGAGCTGTTTTTT.

The chain uses TRBV3-1 and TRBJ2-6; D tentatively reads TRBD1 or TRBD2 (7 bases each). The ends were cut back, 0 bases at V and 1 base at J, with 16 bases in the middle. Germline CDR1 is LGHDT and CDR2 is YNNKEL (reference sequence). CDR3 length: 19 residues. CDR3 in amino acids: CASSQDYPGGGSGANVLTF. The DNA of the CDR3 is TGTGCCAGCAGCCAAGATTACCCAGGGGGGGGTTCTGGGGCCAACGTCCTGACTTTC.